The next 27 T cell receptor beta chains were all read from a single sample in a study of regulatory T cells in long-lasting Graves disease. For TCR beta, libraries came from iRepertoire HTBI primers and Arm-PCR of CDR3 regions. Each CDR3 protein gets one entry after TCRdb re-called the multiplex PCR reads with MiXCR. The table has hundreds of thousands of distinct CDR3 sequences, approximately 15% seen once; the top ten hold approximately 7.6%. Time point here: newly diagnosed GD, antithyroid drugs for less than 3 months. Researchers made the TCR library from RNA that was extracted from PBMCs. The same sample was also studied in work on T cells in Graves' hyperthyroidism and ophthalmopathy.

Sequences were derived from peripheral blood mononuclear cells (PBMCs), sampled at new diagnosis, from a patient treated with antithyroid drugs. These receptors all stem from a woman in her thirties or forties with Graves disease.

As to this clonotype: This may arise from a read error, as a much more abundant clone is one base away. The chain is built from TRBV5-1 and TRBJ1-1; tentatively, D is TRBD1 (5 bases). Germline loops: CDR1 SGHRS, CDR2 YFSETQ. CDR3 size: 14 residues. CDR3 bases: TGCGCCAGCAGCTTGGGAGGGACGAACACTGAAGCTTGCTTT. Its translation: CASSLGGTNTEACF.

Ten or more counts support this clonotype. This rearrangement joins TRBV2 to TRBJ1-1; TRBD1 might be the D (5 bases). Trimming removed 2 bases from V and 7 bases from J, with 17 bases in between. Germline values: CDR1 SNHLY, CDR2 FYNNEI. The CDR3 is made up of 15 amino acids. CDR3 sequence reads: CASSERQGPLLEAFF. DNA for the CDR3: TGTGCCAGCAGTGAAAGGCAGGGCCCACTCCTTGAAGCTTTCTTT.

This clonotype has at least ten counts. V gene TRBV7-6 combines with J gene TRBJ2-5, with D unclear. V lost 6 bases to trimming and J lost 4 bases, with 15 bases between them. Germline V gene lookup returns CDR1 SGHVS and CDR2 FNYEAQ. The length of the CDR3 is 14 residues. DNA for the CDR3: TGTGCCAGCAGACCAGCAGTGCCTGGAGAGACCCAGTACTTC. This translates into CASRPAVPGETQYF.

The gene calls are TRBV5-1 and TRBJ2-3, with TRBD2 as a possible D gene (7 bases). This CDR3 contains 16 residues. Trimming removed 4 bases from V and 7 bases from J, with 22 bases in between. Germline V lookup: CDR1 SGHRS, CDR2 YFSETQ. The CDR3 spells CASSLGAARGMNTQYF. In nucleotides, the CDR3 is TGCGCCAGCAGCCTGGGGGCAGCGCGGGGGATGAATACGCAGTATTTT. The entire variable domain, with the rest obtained from reference TRBV5-1 and TRBJ2-3, is as follows: KAGVTQTPRYLIKTRGQQVTLSCSPISGHRSVSWYQQTPGQGLQFLFEYFSETQRNKGNFPGRFSGRQFSNSRSEMNVSTLELGDSALYLCASSLGAARGMNTQYFGPGTRLTVL.

The chain links TRBV11-2 to TRBJ2-5, with 7 bases identical to TRBD1. V lost 2 bases and J lost 4; bases outside the gene matches: 10. The germline V gene encodes CDR1 SGHAT and CDR2 FQNNGV. The CDR3 totals 16 residues. CDR3 sequence: CASSLRGRGIIETQYF. The CDR3 coding sequence is TGTGCCAGCAGCTTAAGAGGCAGGGGGATAATAGAGACCCAGTACTTC.

The chain recombines TRBV6-5 with TRBJ2-5; TRBD2 is a possible D gene (5 bases). The germline V and J ends were trimmed by 2 bases and 0 bases, with 7 bases remaining between them. CDR3 length: 14 residues. Germline V gene data show CDR1 as MNHEY and CDR2 as SVGAGI. In nucleotides, the CDR3 is TGTGCCAGCAGTTACGAGGGCCACCAAGAGACCCAGTACTTC. Translation gives CASSYEGHQETQYF.

This clonotype was picked up many times. This chain uses TRBV10-3 with TRBJ2-7; the D gene is possibly TRBD1 (6 bases). Germline V gene sequence: CDR1 ENHRY, CDR2 SYGVKD. The CDR3 covers 13 residues. V was cut by 3 bases and J by 5 bases, with 11 bases left in between. The CDR3 DNA reads TGTGCCATCAGTGAAACAGGGTCCAACGAGCAGTACTTC. This gives the protein CAISETGSNEQYF.

The CDR3 DNA reads as TGCGCCAGCAGCTTGGTTAGCGGGAGCGGGGTCACCGGGGAGCTGTTTTTT. This codes for CASSLVSGSGVTGELFF. The chain is built from TRBV5-1 and TRBJ2-2; TRBD2 matches 9 bases. This CDR3 is 17 amino acids long. Germline CDR1 reads SGHRS; CDR2 reads YFSETQ. Unmatched junction bases numbered 7, after V lost 0 bases and J lost 4 bases.

The rearrangement uses TRBV6-2 or TRBV6-3 and TRBJ2-2, with D perhaps TRBD2 (7 bases). The V end lost 0 bases, the J end lost 2 bases, and 10 bases lay between the germline ends. CDR3 length: 16 residues. From germline, CDR1 is MNHEY and CDR2 SVGEGT. The CDR3 nucleotides are TGTGCCAGCAGTTACTCGAGGGGGGGAAACACCGGGGAGCTGTTTTTT. Translating gives CASSYSRGGNTGELFF.

This clonotype has only a few counts. The chain carries TRBV29-1 and TRBJ2-5; D remains unclear. The CDR3 sequence is 12 residues long. Germline CDR1 SQVTM, CDR2 ANQGSEA. V lost 3 bases and J lost 5, with 10 bases in between. The CDR3 loop reads CSVDHLEETQYF. CDR3 nucleotide sequence: TGCAGCGTTGACCATCTGGAGGAGACCCAGTACTTC. Drawing the rest from reference TRBV29-1 and TRBJ2-5, the complete variable domain is SAVISQKPSRDICQRGTSLTIQCQVDSQVTMMFWYRQQPGQSLTLIATANQGSEATYESGFVIDKFPISRPNLTFSTLTVSNMSPEDSSIYLCSVDHLEETQYFGPGTRLLVL.

V is TRBV10-3 and J is TRBJ2-7, with D unclear. In germline, CDR1 is ENHRY, CDR2 SYGVKD. The CDR3 consists of 12 residues. With 3 bases removed from V and 2 bases from J, the gap between germline ends came to 5 bases. CDR3 DNA sequence: TGTGCCATCAGTGACCAGGCCTACGAGCAGTACTTC. Amino acid sequence: CAISDQAYEQYF.

The chain has TRBV4-3 and TRBJ1-4; D unclear. The CDR3 is 13 amino acids. V lost 2 bases, J lost 8 bases, and 9 bases lay in between. The germline CDR1 and CDR2 sequences are LGHNA and YSLEER. This CDR3 reads CASSQSIREKLFF. In DNA, the CDR3 is TGCGCCAGCAGCCAAAGTATTCGGGAAAAACTGTTTTTT.

This clonotype was counted at least ten times. This chain links TRBV11-1 with TRBJ2-2, with 8 positions matching TRBD1. This CDR3 is built from 19 residues. Germline values: CDR1 SGHAT, CDR2 FQDESV (reference sequence). V trimming: 2 bases; J trimming: 6 bases; junction bases outside the gene matches: 17. In DNA, the CDR3 is TGTGCCAGCAGCTTATCGGCCGTGGCAGGGGGCCCCCGGGCCGGGGAGCTGTTTTTT. As protein: CASSLSAVAGGPRAGELFF.

With respect to this clonotype: A much larger clone differs from this one at a single base, so this may be a read error. The CDR3 does not close with the conserved phenylalanine or tryptophan, likely indicating a read error. The V call is TRBV13, the J call TRBJ1-1, with TRBD1 identical over 12 bases. The CDR3 totals 16 residues. Unmatched junction bases numbered 9, after V lost 5 bases and J lost 5 bases. The germline V gene has CDR1 PRHDT and CDR2 FYEKMQ (reference sequence). Here the CDR3 DNA reads TGTGCCAGCAGCGCCGGGACAGGGGGCGAATATACTGAAGCTTTCCTT. This gives the protein CASSAGTGGEYTEAFL.

At least ten counts were recorded for this clonotype. The J gene is TRBJ1-1, the V gene TRBV27; the D gene is possibly TRBD1 (5 bases). Trimming pared 2 bases from V and 4 bases from J, leaving 8 bases between. This CDR3 has 13 amino acids. The germline gives CDR1 MNHEY, CDR2 SMNVEV (reference sequence). The CDR3: CASSLGTSTEAFF. CDR3 nucleotide sequence: TGTGCCAGCAGTTTAGGGACGAGCACTGAAGCTTTCTTT.

Concerning this clonotype itself: Since a much larger clone is just one base distant, this may be a read error. V gene TRBV7-9 combines with J gene TRBJ2-4; 7 nucleotides agree with TRBD1. The CDR3 sequence is 13 residues long. Per the germline V gene, CDR1 is SEHNR and CDR2 is FQNEAQ (reference sequence). The CDR3 sequence is CASSLGQWDIQNF. The CDR3 DNA sequence: TGTGCCAGCAGCTTGGGACAGTGGGACATTCAGAACTTC.

Many counts were recorded for this clonotype. The chain joins TRBV11-3 to TRBJ2-1, with 10 nucleotides matching TRBD2. J lost 3 bases, V lost 5 bases, and 7 bases had no gene match. This CDR3 is built from 16 residues. The germline V gene encodes CDR1 SGHNT and CDR2 YENEEA. CDR3 sequence reads: CASSRGLAEYYNEQFF. For the CDR3, the DNA is TGTGCCAGCAGCCGCGGACTAGCGGAATACTACAATGAGCAGTTCTTC.

The V gene is TRBV19, the J gene TRBJ1-5; D not resolved. The V gene lost 2 bases and the J gene lost 8 bases, with 7 bases spanning the gap. Germline V gene data show CDR1 as LNHDA and CDR2 as SQIVND (reference sequence). The CDR3 runs 12 residues. CDR3 region: CASSIPGEPQHF. The CDR3 DNA sequence: TGTGCCAGTAGTATACCCGGGGAGCCCCAGCATTTT.

The chain carries TRBV11-2 and TRBJ2-5, with 9 bases that match TRBD1. V was clipped by 2 bases and J by 2 bases; unmatched bases: 3. CDR3 size: 15 residues. The germline V gene has CDR1 SGHAT and CDR2 FQNNGV. The CDR3 DNA sequence: TGTGCCAGCAGCTTATTGGACAGGGGACAAGAGACCCAGTACTTC. As protein: CASSLLDRGQETQYF.

The V and J genes are TRBV13 and TRBJ2-7; D gene unclear. The CDR3 length is 12 residues. In germline, CDR1 is PRHDT, CDR2 FYEKMQ (reference sequence). The V end lost 4 bases, the J end lost 3 bases, and 7 bases lay between the germline ends. The CDR3 spells CASSSRNYEQYF. The CDR3, as DNA: TGTGCCAGCAGCTCGCGGAACTACGAGCAGTACTTC.

The V call is TRBV27, the J call TRBJ1-3, with D possibly matching TRBD1 (5 bases). Germline CDR1 and CDR2: MNHEY and SMNVEV (reference sequence). Trimming removed 3 bases at V and 4 bases at J, with 10 bases between. This CDR3 has 14 residues. In nucleotides, the CDR3 is TGTGCCAGCAGTTTGACAGCGGCGGGAAACACCATATATTTT. It yields the protein CASSLTAAGNTIYF.

This clonotype was seen more than once but under ten times. The J gene is TRBJ1-1, the V gene TRBV5-1; D gene unclear. The CDR3 extends over 14 amino acids. Trimming cost V 2 bases and J 3 bases, with 11 bases left between them. CDR1 is SGHRS and CDR2 is YFSETQ in the germline V gene. CDR3 in DNA: TGCGCCAGCAGCTTACAAGACACCCACACTGAAGCTTTCTTT. It specifies CASSLQDTHTEAFF.

Details on this clonotype: A much larger clone differs from this one at a single base, so this may be a read error. V gene TRBV19 combines with J gene TRBJ1-5; tentative D call: TRBD1 (5 bases). The CDR3 sequence is 17 residues long. Germline assignment: CDR1 LNHDA and CDR2 SQIVND (reference sequence). The DNA of the CDR3 is TGTGTCAGTAGTATAGACGGGGCGCAGATTGGGGATCAGCCCCAGCATTTT. Its translation: CVSSIDGAQIGDQPQHF.

This clonotype has only a few counts. The V and J genes are TRBV28 and TRBJ1-3; D gene uncertain. This CDR3 region has 15 residues. Germline V gene lookup returns CDR1 MDHEN and CDR2 SYDVKM. V gave up 4 bases and J gave up 4 bases, with 14 bases separating them. The CDR3 DNA is TGTGCCAGCAGTTCTCCTGGGCCGGAAGGAAACACCATATATTTT. Its translation: CASSSPGPEGNTIYF.

This clonotype was found many times. V and J are TRBV27 and TRBJ2-3, with 7 bases lining up with TRBD2. The CDR3 runs to 14 residues. Germline V CDR1 and CDR2: MNHEY, SMNVEV (reference sequence). V was clipped by 6 bases and J by 4 bases; unmatched bases: 7. CDR3 region: CASRLGGRPDTQYF. The CDR3 bases are TGTGCCAGCAGGTTGGGAGGGAGACCAGATACGCAGTATTTT.

At least ten counts were recorded for this clonotype. V and J are TRBV12-3 or TRBV12-4 and TRBJ2-3, with D perhaps matching TRBD1 or TRBD2 (5 bases each). V lost 5 bases and J lost 6, with 15 bases in between. The CDR3 is 14 amino acids. As DNA, the CDR3 is TGTGCCAGCAGTCCAGGGACGCTGTTGGATACGCAGTATTTT. It specifies CASSPGTLLDTQYF.

The chain uses TRBV7-3 and TRBJ2-2; 8 bases are shared with TRBD2. The CDR3 is 18 amino acids. V lost 1 base, J lost 2 bases, and 9 bases stayed unmatched. Germline V gene lookup returns CDR1 SGHTA and CDR2 FQGTGA. CDR3 nucleotides: TGTGCCAGCAGCTTAAAAGGGCTAGCGGGTACAAACACCGGGGAGCTGTTTTTT. This gives the protein CASSLKGLAGTNTGELFF.